What follows are 11 T cell receptor beta chains derived from one specimen sequenced in a study of shared clonotypes between healthy human individuals (dated by TCRdb to about 2020). Libraries were built with the immunoSEQ multiplex PCR assay. This is the immuneACCESS table as TCRdb keeps it, with only in-frame sequences that have V and J called. A part of the clones is gone; compared with another copy, unresolved V genes explain less than half, and the rest is unexplained. Here the sample has about 1.9 million clones; about 94% occur a single time. The top ten clonotypes cover around 1.7% of the sample. For the CD8 naive samples, CD45RO-negative cells were positively selected for CCR7, yielding a CD45RA+CCR7+ population from which TemRA cells were excluded. The specimen sequenced was naive CD8+ T cells from PBMCs. The cell subset or site label of this sample denotes: CD45RA+CCR7+. The receptors shown here come from a man younger than 35 in good health. Some clones in this sample may be carry-over from other donors' samples.

The chain recombines TRBV4-3 with TRBJ2-3; TRBD2 matches 8 bases. This CDR3 spans 20 amino acids. Germline-derived CDR1 and CDR2 are LGHNA and YSLEER. V gave up 3 bases and J gave up 2 bases; unmatched junction bases: 19. CDR3 bases: TGCGCCAGCAGCCACCCCTTCCGGGCGGGAGGCCCTACTTCCACAGATACGCAGTATTTT. As protein: CASSHPFRAGGPTSTDTQYF.

CDR3 sequence (DNA): TGTGCCAGCAGCCCTGGGCCTGCCAACAATGAGCAGTTCTTC. Protein: CASSPGPANNEQFF. The V and J genes are TRBV7-8 and TRBJ2-1; D remains unclear. CDR1 SGHVS and CDR2 FQNEAQ come from the germline V gene. V lost 5 bases and J 5 bases, leaving 13 bases between the germline ends. The CDR3 consists of 14 residues.

The rearrangement links TRBV25-1 to TRBJ2-1, with D tentatively TRBD2 (5 bases). Deletions cut 5 bases from V and 1 base from J, with 6 bases between. This CDR3 spans 13 amino acids. The V gene's germline CDR1 is MGHDK and CDR2 SYGVNS. Written as DNA, the CDR3 is TGTGCCAGCAGTTGGAGGTCCTACAATGAGCAGTTCTTC. Protein product: CASSWRSYNEQFF.

The rearrangement joins TRBV5-5 to TRBJ1-1, with a tentative D call TRBD1 (6 bases). V lost 1 base to trimming and J lost 5 bases, with 15 bases between them. The CDR3 covers 15 residues. The V gene's germline CDR1 is SGHKS and CDR2 YYEKEE (reference sequence). CDR3 residues: CASSLWQGIETEAFF. The DNA of the CDR3 is TGTGCCAGCAGCTTGTGGCAGGGGATAGAAACTGAAGCTTTCTTT.

Points on this clone: Other DNA sequences in the sample encode the same CDR3. This chain links TRBV5-8 with TRBJ1-1; no reliable D call. Germline V gives CDR1 SGHTS, CDR2 YDEGEE. This CDR3 has 11 amino acids. V was trimmed by 4 bases and J by 4 bases, leaving 5 bases between them. The CDR3 DNA is TGTGCCAGCAGCCTTTCCACTGAAGCTTTCTTT. Encoded protein: CASSLSTEAFF.

Remarks on this clone: Different DNA sequences within this sample yield the same CDR3. The chain uses TRBV5-1 and TRBJ1-2; D not resolved. In germline, CDR1 is SGHRS, CDR2 YFSETQ. This CDR3 contains 11 residues. V lost 6 bases to trimming and J lost 4 bases, with 7 bases between them. The CDR3 DNA reads TGCGCCAGCACCGGAGGCTATGGCTACACCTTC. This encodes CASTGGYGYTF.

The V call is TRBV11-2, the J call TRBJ1-1; no definite D call. The CDR3 spans 16 residues. Per the germline V gene, CDR1 is SGHAT and CDR2 is FQNNGV. Trimming removed 5 bases from V and 1 base from J, with 17 bases in between. CDR3: CASSLLAKPRNTEAFF. Here the CDR3 DNA reads TGTGCCAGCAGCCTCTTAGCAAAACCCCGGAACACTGAAGCTTTCTTT. The variable domain in full, with the rest retrieved from reference TRBV11-2 and TRBJ1-1, is EAGVAQSPRYKIIEKRQSVAFWCNPISGHATLYWYQQILGQGPKLLIQFQNNGVVDDSQLPKDRFSAERLKGVDSTLKIQPAKLEDSAVYLCASSLLAKPRNTEAFFGQGTRLTVV.

V and J are TRBV27 and TRBJ1-2; D possibly corresponds to TRBD1 (6 bases). The CDR3 sequence is 15 residues long. Trimming pared 5 bases from V and 3 bases from J, leaving 16 bases between. Germline lookup yields CDR1 MNHEY and CDR2 SMNVEV (reference sequence). The CDR3: CASSPDPTGHYGYTF. The CDR3 bases are TGTGCCAGCAGTCCCGACCCGACAGGACACTATGGCTACACCTTC.

The chain employs TRBV30 and TRBJ2-1; TRBD2 agrees at 11 bases. After removal of 1 base from V and 8 bases from J, the junction contained 10 bases not matched to a gene. CDR1 is GTSNPN, CDR2 SVGIG, per germline (reference sequence). The CDR3 length is 16 residues. The CDR3 loop is CAWSEFILAGAHEQFF. The CDR3 nucleotides read TGTGCCTGGAGTGAGTTTATACTAGCGGGAGCCCATGAGCAGTTCTTC.

The rearrangement links TRBV5-3 to TRBJ1-1, with D possibly being TRBD1 (5 bases). TRBV5-3 is an ORF, with its function uncertain. Trimming took off 5 bases at V and 4 bases at J, with 27 bases between the two ends. The CDR3 runs 18 residues. In nucleotides, the CDR3 is TGTGCCAGAAGTCCCAAGGAAGGGGCCTTCTCTTTGGGCACTGAAGCTTTCTTT. Amino acids: CARSPKEGAFSLGTEAFF.

The CDR3 DNA sequence: TGTGCCAGCAGCCGTGACACTGAAGCTTTCTTT. Translated: CASSRDTEAFF. V is TRBV5-8 and J is TRBJ1-1; no definite D call. V lost 4 bases, J lost 3 bases, and 4 bases lay in between. The CDR3 is 11 residues long. CDR1 and CDR2 (germline): SGHTS, YDEGEE.